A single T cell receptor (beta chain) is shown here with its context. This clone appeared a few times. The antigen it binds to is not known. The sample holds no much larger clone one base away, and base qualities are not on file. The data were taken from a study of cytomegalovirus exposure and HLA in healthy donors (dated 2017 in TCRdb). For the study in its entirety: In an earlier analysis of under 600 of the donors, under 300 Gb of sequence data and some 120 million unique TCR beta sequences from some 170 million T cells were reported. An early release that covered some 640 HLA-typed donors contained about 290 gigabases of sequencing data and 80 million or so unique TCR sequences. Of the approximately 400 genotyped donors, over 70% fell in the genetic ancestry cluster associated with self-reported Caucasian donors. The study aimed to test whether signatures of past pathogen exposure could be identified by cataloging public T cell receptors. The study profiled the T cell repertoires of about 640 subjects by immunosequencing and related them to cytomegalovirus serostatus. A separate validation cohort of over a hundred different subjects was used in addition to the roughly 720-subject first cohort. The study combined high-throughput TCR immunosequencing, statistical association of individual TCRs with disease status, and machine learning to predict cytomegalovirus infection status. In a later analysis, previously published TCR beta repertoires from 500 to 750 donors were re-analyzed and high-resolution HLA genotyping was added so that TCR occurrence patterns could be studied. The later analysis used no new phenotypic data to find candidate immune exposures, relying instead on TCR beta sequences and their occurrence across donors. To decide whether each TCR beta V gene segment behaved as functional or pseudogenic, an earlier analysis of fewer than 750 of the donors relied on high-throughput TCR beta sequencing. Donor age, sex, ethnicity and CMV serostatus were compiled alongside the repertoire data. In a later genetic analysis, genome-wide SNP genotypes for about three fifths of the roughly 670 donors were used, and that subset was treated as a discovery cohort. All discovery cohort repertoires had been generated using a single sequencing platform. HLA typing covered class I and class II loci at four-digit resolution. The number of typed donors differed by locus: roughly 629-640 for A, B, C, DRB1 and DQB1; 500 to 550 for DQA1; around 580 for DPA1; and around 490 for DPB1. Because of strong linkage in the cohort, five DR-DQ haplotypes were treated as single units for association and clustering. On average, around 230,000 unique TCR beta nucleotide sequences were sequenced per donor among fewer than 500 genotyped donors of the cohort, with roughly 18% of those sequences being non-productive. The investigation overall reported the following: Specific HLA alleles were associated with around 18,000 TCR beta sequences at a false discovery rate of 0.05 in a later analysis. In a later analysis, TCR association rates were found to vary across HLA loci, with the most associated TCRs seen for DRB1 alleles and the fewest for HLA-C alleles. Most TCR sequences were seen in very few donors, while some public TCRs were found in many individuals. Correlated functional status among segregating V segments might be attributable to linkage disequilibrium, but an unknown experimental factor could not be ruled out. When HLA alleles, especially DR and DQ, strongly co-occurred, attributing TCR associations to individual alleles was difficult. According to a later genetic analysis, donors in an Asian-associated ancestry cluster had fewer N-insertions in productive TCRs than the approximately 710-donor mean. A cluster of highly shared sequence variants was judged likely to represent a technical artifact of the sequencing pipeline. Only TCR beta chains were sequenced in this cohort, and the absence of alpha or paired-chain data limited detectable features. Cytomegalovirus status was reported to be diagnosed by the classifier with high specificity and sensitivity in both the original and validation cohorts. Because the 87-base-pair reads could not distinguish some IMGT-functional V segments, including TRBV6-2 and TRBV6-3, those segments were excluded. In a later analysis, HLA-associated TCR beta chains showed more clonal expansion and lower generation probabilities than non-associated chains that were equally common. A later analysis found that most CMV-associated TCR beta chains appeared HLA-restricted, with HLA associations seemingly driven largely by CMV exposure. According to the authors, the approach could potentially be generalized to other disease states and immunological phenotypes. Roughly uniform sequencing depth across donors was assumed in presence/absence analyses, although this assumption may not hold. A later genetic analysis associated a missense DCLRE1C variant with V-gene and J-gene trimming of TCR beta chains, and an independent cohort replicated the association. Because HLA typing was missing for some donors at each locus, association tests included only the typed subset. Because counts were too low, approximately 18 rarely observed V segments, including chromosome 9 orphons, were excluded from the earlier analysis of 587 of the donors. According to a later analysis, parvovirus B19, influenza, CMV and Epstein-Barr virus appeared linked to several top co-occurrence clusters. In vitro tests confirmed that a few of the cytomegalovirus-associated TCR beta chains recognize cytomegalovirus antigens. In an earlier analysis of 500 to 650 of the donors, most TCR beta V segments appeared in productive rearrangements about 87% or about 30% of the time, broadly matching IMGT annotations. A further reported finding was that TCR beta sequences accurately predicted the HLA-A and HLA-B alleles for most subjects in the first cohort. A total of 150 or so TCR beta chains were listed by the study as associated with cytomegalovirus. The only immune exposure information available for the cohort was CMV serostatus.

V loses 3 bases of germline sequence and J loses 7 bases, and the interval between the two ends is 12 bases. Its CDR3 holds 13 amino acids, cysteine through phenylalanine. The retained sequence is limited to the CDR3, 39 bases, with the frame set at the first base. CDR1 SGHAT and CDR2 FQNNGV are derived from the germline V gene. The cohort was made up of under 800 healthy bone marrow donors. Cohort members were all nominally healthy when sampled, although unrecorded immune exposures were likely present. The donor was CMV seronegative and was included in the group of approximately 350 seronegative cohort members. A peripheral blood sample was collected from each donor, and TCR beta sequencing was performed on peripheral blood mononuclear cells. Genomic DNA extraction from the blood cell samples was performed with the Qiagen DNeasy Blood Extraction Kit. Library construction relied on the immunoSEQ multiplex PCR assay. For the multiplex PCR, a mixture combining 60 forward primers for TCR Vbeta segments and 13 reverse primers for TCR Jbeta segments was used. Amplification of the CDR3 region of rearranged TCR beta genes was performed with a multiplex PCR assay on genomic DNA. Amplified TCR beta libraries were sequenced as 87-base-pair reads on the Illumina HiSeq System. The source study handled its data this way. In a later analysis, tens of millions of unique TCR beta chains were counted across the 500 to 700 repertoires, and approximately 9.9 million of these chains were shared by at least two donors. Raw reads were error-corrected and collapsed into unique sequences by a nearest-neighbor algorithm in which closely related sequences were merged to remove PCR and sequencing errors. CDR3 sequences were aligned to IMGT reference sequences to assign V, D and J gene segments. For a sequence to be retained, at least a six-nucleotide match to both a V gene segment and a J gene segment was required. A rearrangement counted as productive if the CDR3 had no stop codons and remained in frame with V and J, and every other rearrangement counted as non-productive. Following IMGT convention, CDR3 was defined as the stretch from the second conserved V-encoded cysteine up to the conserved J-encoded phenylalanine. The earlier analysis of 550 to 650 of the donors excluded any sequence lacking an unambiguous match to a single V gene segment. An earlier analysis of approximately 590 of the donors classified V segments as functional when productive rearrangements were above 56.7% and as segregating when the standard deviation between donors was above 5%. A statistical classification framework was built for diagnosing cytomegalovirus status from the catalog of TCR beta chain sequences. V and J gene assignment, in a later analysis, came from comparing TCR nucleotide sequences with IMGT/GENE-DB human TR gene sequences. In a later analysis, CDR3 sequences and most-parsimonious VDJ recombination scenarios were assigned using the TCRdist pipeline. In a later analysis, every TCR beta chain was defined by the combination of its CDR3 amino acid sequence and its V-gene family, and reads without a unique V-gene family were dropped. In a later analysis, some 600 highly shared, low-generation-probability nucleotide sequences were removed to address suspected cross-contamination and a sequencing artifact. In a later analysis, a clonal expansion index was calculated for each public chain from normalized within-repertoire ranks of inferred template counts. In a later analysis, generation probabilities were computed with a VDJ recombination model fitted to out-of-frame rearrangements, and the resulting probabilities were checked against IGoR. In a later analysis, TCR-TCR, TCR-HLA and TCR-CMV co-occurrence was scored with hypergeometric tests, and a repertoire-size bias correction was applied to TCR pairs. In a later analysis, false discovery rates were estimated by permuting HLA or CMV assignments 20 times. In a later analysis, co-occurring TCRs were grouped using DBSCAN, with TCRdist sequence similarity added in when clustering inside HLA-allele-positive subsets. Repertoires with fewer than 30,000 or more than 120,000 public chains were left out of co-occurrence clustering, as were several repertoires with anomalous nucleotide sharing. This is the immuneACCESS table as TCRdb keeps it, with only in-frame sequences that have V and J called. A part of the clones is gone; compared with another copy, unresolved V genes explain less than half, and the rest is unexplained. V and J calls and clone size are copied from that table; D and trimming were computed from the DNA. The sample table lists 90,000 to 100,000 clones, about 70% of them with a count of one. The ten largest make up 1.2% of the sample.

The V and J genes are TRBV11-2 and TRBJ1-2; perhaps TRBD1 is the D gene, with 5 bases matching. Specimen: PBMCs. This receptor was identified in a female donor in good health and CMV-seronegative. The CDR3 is CASSLDKNIGYTF. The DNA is TGTGCCAGCAGCTTGGACAAGAATATTGGCTACACCTTC.